One sample yielded the 15 T cell receptor beta chains listed below, sequenced in a study of molecular identifiers for immune sequencing clone quantification. Using its own MiXCR run on the PCR reads, TCRdb lists one record per CDR3 protein. Of some 100,000 distinct CDR3 sequences detected, roughly a third appear once; the ten largest clones hold around 3.9%. The sample taken for sequencing was naive CD8+ T cells from blood, with Jurkat cell RNA spiked in. Subset in this sample: FACS-sorted CD8+CD4-CCR7+CD45RA+ naive T cells. The origin of the receptors is a human donor in good health. Some libraries in this study had Jurkat cell RNA spiked in.

The DNA for the CDR3 is TGTGCCAGCAGTTTTGAGACAGCATTAGATACGCAGTATTTT. Its protein product is CASSFETALDTQYF. This sequence joins TRBV28 and TRBJ2-3; D is possibly TRBD1 (5 bases). V dropped 3 bases and J dropped 5 bases, with 12 bases sitting between them. In germline, CDR1 is MDHEN, CDR2 SYDVKM. This CDR3 is built from 14 residues.

The chain has TRBV28 and TRBJ2-2; maybe TRBD2 (6 bases). Germline CDR1 reads MDHEN; CDR2 reads SYDVKM. CDR3 length: 18 residues. V dropped 5 bases and J dropped 4 bases, with 23 bases sitting between them. This CDR3 is CASSTRLLASVSTGELFF. CDR3 nucleotide sequence: TGTGCCAGCAGTACGAGGCTGCTAGCGAGCGTGAGCACCGGGGAGCTGTTTTTT.

The V gene is TRBV14, the J gene TRBJ2-1; TRBD2 agrees at 9 bases. The CDR3 runs 18 residues. Germline V gene sequence: CDR1 SGHDN, CDR2 FVKESK. V lost 4 bases to trimming and J lost 0 bases; unmatched junction nucleotides: 10. CDR3 DNA sequence: TGTGCCAGCAGCCCGCTGGTGATTAGCGGGAGCTCCTACAATGAGCAGTTCTTC. Translation: CASSPLVISGSSYNEQFF.

The chain carries TRBV6-2 or TRBV6-3 and TRBJ2-1; TRBD2 matches 7 bases. CDR3 length: 14 residues. Germline V gives CDR1 MNHEY, CDR2 SVGEGT. With 5 bases clipped from V and 4 bases from J, the junction kept 5 bases outside the gene matches. The CDR3, as DNA: TGTGCCAGCAGTAGGCGGGAGTTGTACAATGAGCAGTTCTTC. It encodes CASSRRELYNEQFF.

This clonotype was seen ten or more times. This chain joins TRBV15 and TRBJ2-1; D not resolved. V was shortened by 0 bases and J by 0 bases, with 9 bases between the two germline ends. Germline CDR1 is LNHNV and CDR2 is YYDKDF (reference sequence). The CDR3 contains 16 residues. As DNA, the CDR3 is TGTGCCACCAGCAGAGATCTGGAGACCTCCTACAATGAGCAGTTCTTC. It codes for CATSRDLETSYNEQFF.

Comments on this clonotype: Compared with germline, one end of the junction differs, possibly owing to a read error. The rearrangement uses TRBV20-1 and TRBJ2-7; possible D gene TRBD1, 6 bases. The CDR3 spans 14 residues. Germline V lookup: CDR1 DFQATT, CDR2 SNEGSKA (reference sequence). The CDR3 sequence is CRARVLQGSFVQYF. Written as DNA, the CDR3 is TGCAGAGCTAGAGTCCTACAGGGATCCTTCGTGCAGTACTTC.

The table lists this clonotype with a few counts. A read error may account for a junction end that differs from germline. CDR3 sequence: CASKGLAGSF. The CDR3 DNA reads TGTGCCAGCAAGGGACTAGCGGGATCCTTC. V gene TRBV2 combines with J gene TRBJ2-1; TRBD2 matches at 13 bases. CDR3 length: 10 residues. Germline values: CDR1 SNHLY, CDR2 FYNNEI.

This clonotype was observed a few times. The chain is built from TRBV11-2 and TRBJ2-7; perhaps D is TRBD1 or TRBD2 (6 bases each). The CDR3 runs to 15 residues. Per the germline V gene, CDR1 is SGHAT and CDR2 is FQNNGV. V lost 5 bases and J lost 4, with 18 bases in between. The DNA of the CDR3 is TGTGCCAGCAGCCCCTTTTCGGGGGCAACTTACGAGCAGTACTTC. Translation gives CASSPFSGATYEQYF.

The V call is TRBV7-9, the J call TRBJ2-7, with 9 positions matching TRBD2. V gave up 8 bases and J gave up 9 bases; unmatched junction bases: 8. The germline V gene has CDR1 SEHNR and CDR2 FQNEAQ (reference sequence). This CDR3 spans 12 amino acids. The CDR3 loop reads CASGAGSGGQYF. The CDR3 DNA reads TGTGCCAGCGGCGCCGGTAGCGGGGGGCAGTACTTC.

J is TRBJ2-2 and V is TRBV6-6; D gene unclear. Germline CDR1 MNHNY, CDR2 SVGAGI (reference sequence). The CDR3 spans 11 residues. V lost 5 bases, J lost 7 bases, and 5 bases lay in between. CDR3 residues: CASSAGGELFF. CDR3 in DNA: TGTGCCAGCAGTGCCGGCGGGGAGCTGTTTTTT.

This clonotype was picked up many times. This chain links TRBV7-9 with TRBJ2-7; TRBD2 matches at 9 bases. Germline lookup yields CDR1 SEHNR and CDR2 FQNEAQ (reference sequence). V lost 3 bases and J lost 4; bases outside the gene matches: 4. The CDR3 is 14 amino acids. CDR3 loop: CASSFSGSPYEQYF. The CDR3 bases are TGTGCCAGCAGCTTTAGCGGGAGCCCGTACGAGCAGTACTTC.

This clonotype was seen only once. The rearrangement uses TRBV7-3 and TRBJ2-5; perhaps D is TRBD1 or TRBD2 (6 bases each). Germline CDR1 and CDR2: SGHTA and FQGTGA. Trimming removed 3 bases at V and 2 bases at J, with 13 bases between. The CDR3 has 15 residues. The DNA of the CDR3 is TGTGCCAGCAGCTTGCTGGGAGGACAGCAAGAGACCCAGTACTTC. Amino acids: CASSLLGGQQETQYF. Looking up the rest from reference TRBV7-3 and TRBJ2-5 gives the full variable domain: GAGVSQTPSNKVTEKGKYVELRCDPISGHTALYWYRQSLGQGPEFLIYFQGTGAADDSGLPNDRFFAVRPEGSVSTLKIQRTERGDSAVYLCASSLLGGQQETQYFGPGTRLLVL.

This clonotype has a single count. Likely a read error: the CDR3 ends without its conserved phenylalanine or tryptophan. This chain joins TRBV29-1 and TRBJ1-3, with D possibly TRBD1 on 6 matching bases. The CDR3 extends over 14 amino acids. CDR1 is SQVTM and CDR2 is ANQGSEA in the germline V gene. Deletions cut 2 bases from V and 1 base from J, with 9 bases between. The CDR3 is CSVEKGGSGNTIYL. The CDR3, as DNA: TGCAGCGTTGAAAAAGGGGGATCTGGAAACACCATATATTTA.

This clonotype was seen ten or more times. The V call is TRBV28, the J call TRBJ2-3; possibly TRBD1 for D (6 bases). There are 18 residues in the CDR3. V lost 5 bases, J lost 1 base, and 22 bases lay in between. CDR1 and CDR2 from the germline V gene are MDHEN and SYDVKM. CDR3 in amino acids: CASSTTGTGLGGTDTQYF. As DNA, the CDR3 is TGTGCCAGCAGTACGACCGGCACAGGGCTCGGGGGCACAGATACGCAGTATTTT.

This clonotype was detected a few times. The V call is TRBV10-3, the J call TRBJ2-7; D is ambiguous. Trimming removed 4 bases from V and 3 bases from J, with 10 bases in between. The germline V gene has CDR1 ENHRY and CDR2 SYGVKD. CDR3 size: 13 residues. CDR3 DNA: TGTGCCATCAGTGCCGGGCAAGACTACGAGCAGTACTTC. Translating gives CAISAGQDYEQYF.